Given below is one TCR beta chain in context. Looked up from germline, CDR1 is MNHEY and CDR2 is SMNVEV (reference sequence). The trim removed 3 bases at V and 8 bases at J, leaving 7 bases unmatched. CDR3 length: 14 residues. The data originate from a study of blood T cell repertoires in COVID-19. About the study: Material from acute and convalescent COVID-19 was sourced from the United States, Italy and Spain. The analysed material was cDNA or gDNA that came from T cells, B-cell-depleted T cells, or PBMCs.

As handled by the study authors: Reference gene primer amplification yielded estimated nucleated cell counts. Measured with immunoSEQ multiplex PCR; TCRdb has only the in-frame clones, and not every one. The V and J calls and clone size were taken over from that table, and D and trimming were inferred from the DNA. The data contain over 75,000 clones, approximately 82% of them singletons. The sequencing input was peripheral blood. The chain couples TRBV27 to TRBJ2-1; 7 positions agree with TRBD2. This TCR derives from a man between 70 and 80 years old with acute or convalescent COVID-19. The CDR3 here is CASSFQRGFDEQFF. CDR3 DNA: TGTGCCAGCAGTTTCCAGCGGGGATTCGATGAGCAGTTCTTC.